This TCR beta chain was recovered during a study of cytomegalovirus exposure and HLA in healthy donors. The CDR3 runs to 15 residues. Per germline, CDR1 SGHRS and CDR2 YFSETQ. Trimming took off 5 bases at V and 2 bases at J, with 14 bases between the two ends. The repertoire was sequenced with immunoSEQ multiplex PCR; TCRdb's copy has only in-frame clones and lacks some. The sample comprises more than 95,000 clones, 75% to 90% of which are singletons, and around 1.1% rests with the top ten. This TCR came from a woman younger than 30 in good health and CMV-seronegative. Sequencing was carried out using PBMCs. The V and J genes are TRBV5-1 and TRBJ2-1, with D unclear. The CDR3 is CASSTWAGTYNEQFF. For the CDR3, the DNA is TGCGCCAGCAGTACCTGGGCTGGAACCTACAATGAGCAGTTCTTC. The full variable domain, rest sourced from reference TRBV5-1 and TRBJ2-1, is KAGVTQTPRYLIKTRGQQVTLSCSPISGHRSVSWYQQTPGQGLQFLFEYFSETQRNKGNFPGRFSGRQFSNSRSEMNVSTLELGDSALYLCASSTWAGTYNEQFFGPGTRLTVL.